Below, 20 T cell receptor beta chains from the same sample are listed, as sequenced in a study of blood T cell repertoires in COVID-19. Only in-frame clones appear in the TCRdb table, and some are missing; sequencing was by immunoSEQ multiplex PCR. The data show 200,000 or so clones, with 60% to 85% seen just once and roughly 17% held by the top ten. Sequencing was performed on peripheral blood. The receptors here all came from a man in his 60s with active or convalescent COVID-19.

The chain joins TRBV5-1 to TRBJ2-7; D gene unclear. The CDR3 is made up of 16 amino acids. Trimming took off 2 bases at V and 7 bases at J, with 22 bases between the two ends. Germline lookup yields CDR1 SGHRS and CDR2 YFSETQ. CDR3 bases: TGCGCCAGCAGCTTCCAACCGTCCAGGCCCGAGCCGGAGCAGTACTTC. Encoded protein: CASSFQPSRPEPEQYF.

The chain joins TRBV19 to TRBJ2-6; no reliable D call. V was clipped by 7 bases and J by 4 bases, with 14 bases between them. CDR3 size: 15 residues. Per germline, CDR1 LNHDA and CDR2 SQIVND (reference sequence). The CDR3 nucleotides are TGTGCCAGTAACCTAGGAACGCCGGGGGCCAACGTCCTGACTTTC. As protein: CASNLGTPGANVLTF.

The chain joins TRBV19 to TRBJ2-7, with D possibly TRBD2 on 6 matching bases. This CDR3 is 14 amino acids long. Trimming shortened V by 7 bases and J by 0 bases, and 13 bases separated the two germline ends. Germline values: CDR1 LNHDA, CDR2 SQIVND (reference sequence). CDR3 DNA: TGTGCCAGTACCCGGGACTTCAGCTCCTACGAGCAGTACTTC. This sequence encodes CASTRDFSSYEQYF. Combining the CDR3 with reference TRBV19 and TRBJ2-7 gives the whole variable domain DGGITQSPKYLFRKEGQNVTLSCEQNLNHDAMYWYRQDPGQGLRLIYYSQIVNDFQKGDIAEGYSVSREKKESFPLTVTSAQKNPTAFYLCASTRDFSSYEQYFGPGTRLTVT.

This clone occurred once. The chain has TRBV27 and TRBJ2-5; 7 bases line up with TRBD1. The junction had 9 bases not matched to a gene; V was cut back by 6 bases and J by 2 bases. The germline V gene encodes CDR1 MNHEY and CDR2 SMNVEV (reference sequence). This CDR3 region has 15 residues. The CDR3 is CASSLWTGEQETQYF. The CDR3 nucleotides read TGTGCCAGCAGCCTTTGGACAGGAGAACAAGAGACCCAGTACTTC.

V and J are TRBV28 and TRBJ2-1; 7 positions agree with TRBD2. Germline assignment: CDR1 MDHEN and CDR2 SYDVKM. V was pared by 3 bases and J by 8 bases, with 4 bases of the junction left unmatched. The CDR3 covers 13 residues. In DNA form, the CDR3 reads TGTGCCAGCAGTTTTATAGGGAGGGATGAGCAGTTCTTC. Translated: CASSFIGRDEQFF.

The chain couples TRBV7-9 to TRBJ1-4, with D unclear. The CDR3 covers 15 residues. Per germline, CDR1 SEHNR and CDR2 FQNEAQ (reference sequence). Deletions cut 5 bases from V and 0 bases from J, with 10 bases between. The CDR3 nucleotides read TGTGCCAGCAGCCGCCGTACAGCAACTAATGAAAAACTGTTTTTT. Translated: CASSRRTATNEKLFF.

Only one count was recorded for this clone. The rearrangement uses TRBV11-2 and TRBJ1-6, with D unclear. Germline CDR1 reads SGHAT; CDR2 reads FQNNGV. The ends were cut back, 1 base at V and 6 bases at J, with 13 bases in the middle. The CDR3 loop spans 16 amino acids. For the CDR3, the DNA is TGTGCCAGCAGCTTAGTCTCTTCGGGTCTTAATTCACCCCTCCACTTT. This codes for CASSLVSSGLNSPLHF.

The chain is built from TRBV14 and TRBJ1-2; TRBD1 matches at 8 bases. The CDR3 sequence is 15 residues long. V lost 0 bases and J lost 7; bases outside the gene matches: 7. Per the germline V gene, CDR1 is SGHDN and CDR2 is FVKESK. The CDR3 bases are TGTGCCAGCAGCCAAGATTGGGGACAGGCAGGTGGCTACACCTTC. Translating it yields CASSQDWGQAGGYTF.

This clone appeared once. This chain joins TRBV10-3 and TRBJ2-2; D perhaps matches TRBD1 (5 bases). This CDR3 is 16 amino acids long. The germline V gene has CDR1 ENHRY and CDR2 SYGVKD. V was shortened by 4 bases and J by 5 bases, with 17 bases between the two germline ends. Here the CDR3 reads CAISGKAGLGTGELFF. The CDR3 region has the DNA TGTGCCATCAGTGGGAAGGCAGGGTTAGGGACCGGGGAGCTGTTTTTT.

The chain carries TRBV28 and TRBJ1-2; the D is unclear. Germline values: CDR1 MDHEN, CDR2 SYDVKM. V dropped 6 bases and J dropped 2 bases, with 10 bases sitting between them. CDR3 length equals 13 residues. CDR3 nucleotides: TGTGCCAGCAGCCGAAACAGAAACTATGGCTACACCTTC. Its translation is CASSRNRNYGYTF.

The chain has TRBV20-1 and TRBJ2-1, with a tentative D call TRBD2 (5 bases). CDR3 length: 11 residues. Per the germline V gene, CDR1 is DFQATT and CDR2 is SNEGSKA (reference sequence). The V end was cut by 3 bases, the J end by 9 bases, with 9 bases between. CDR3 sequence: CSASLAGEQFF. In DNA, the CDR3 is TGCAGTGCTAGTCTAGCTGGTGAGCAGTTCTTC.

The chain has TRBV28 and TRBJ2-5; 9 nucleotides line up with TRBD2. This CDR3 region has 12 residues. Losses at the gene ends were 8 bases for V and 5 bases for J; bases not matched to a gene: 3. Germline V gene data show CDR1 as MDHEN and CDR2 as SYDVKM. Here the CDR3 reads CASSSGTETQYF. As DNA, the CDR3 is TGTGCCAGCTCTAGCGGGACGGAGACCCAGTACTTC.

The count of this clone is one. This chain links TRBV4-1 with TRBJ2-1, with D perhaps TRBD2 (6 bases). The CDR3 length is 15 residues. With 0 bases removed from V and 9 bases from J, the gap between germline ends came to 15 bases. Germline V gene data show CDR1 as MGHRA and CDR2 as YSYEKL. The CDR3 sequence: CASSQDPAGSLEQFF. The CDR3 nucleotides read TGCGCCAGCAGCCAAGACCCAGCGGGTAGTCTTGAGCAGTTCTTC.

In the case of this clone: The sample holds other DNA sequences that translate to the same CDR3. The CDR3 loop reads CAWSVGQGGNTIYF. CDR3 coding DNA: TGTGCCTGGAGTGTCGGACAGGGAGGAAACACCATATATTTT. The rearrangement links TRBV30 to TRBJ1-3; TRBD1 matches 8 bases. CDR1 GTSNPN and CDR2 SVGIG come from the germline V gene (reference sequence). V trimming: 0 bases; J trimming: 4 bases; junction bases outside the gene matches: 2. This CDR3 has 14 residues.

This clone came up a few times. The chain joins TRBV7-8 to TRBJ1-4; D uncertain. V gave up 5 bases and J gave up 4 bases, with 17 bases separating them. This CDR3 spans 16 amino acids. CDR1 and CDR2 from the germline V gene are SGHVS and FQNEAQ. The CDR3 sequence is CASSPPGFTLNEKLFF. In nucleotides, the CDR3 is TGTGCCAGCAGCCCCCCCGGTTTCACCCTTAATGAAAAACTGTTTTTT.

The chain recombines TRBV28 with TRBJ2-1, with no clear D. V gave up 2 bases and J gave up 9 bases, with 11 bases separating them. Germline values: CDR1 MDHEN, CDR2 SYDVKM. The length of the CDR3 is 13 residues. CDR3 nucleotides: TGTGCCAGCAGTTTAACGCTCAGTCCTGAGCAGTTCTTC. This translates into CASSLTLSPEQFF.

This clone was observed a handful of times. V gene TRBV14 combines with J gene TRBJ1-1; D is unclear. The CDR3 is 16 amino acids. Looked up from germline, CDR1 is SGHDN and CDR2 is FVKESK. The germline V and J ends were trimmed by 5 bases and 0 bases, with 16 bases remaining between them. The chain's CDR3 is CASSTGRSYLNTEAFF. The CDR3, as DNA: TGTGCCAGCAGCACCGGGAGGTCTTATTTGAACACTGAAGCTTTCTTT.

The chain recombines TRBV5-1 with TRBJ1-2; D is possibly TRBD1 (6 bases). CDR1 SGHRS and CDR2 YFSETQ come from the germline V gene. CDR3 length: 15 amino acids. The ends were cut back, 4 bases at V and 3 bases at J, with 16 bases in the middle. The CDR3 bases are TGCGCCAGCAGCGCGGCTAGGGGGAAACACTATGGCTACACCTTC. Amino acids: CASSAARGKHYGYTF.

The rearrangement links TRBV28 to TRBJ1-4; D gene ambiguous. Germline CDR1 MDHEN, CDR2 SYDVKM. Trimming cost V 3 bases and J 6 bases, with 11 bases left between them. CDR3 length: 14 amino acids. The CDR3 nucleotides read TGTGCCAGCAGTTTTATTCGATCGGATGAAAAACTGTTTTTT. Its protein product is CASSFIRSDEKLFF.

This chain connects TRBV18 to TRBJ1-1; 7 positions agree with TRBD1. Germline lookup yields CDR1 KGHSH and CDR2 LQKENI. Losses at the gene ends were 4 bases for V and 6 bases for J; bases not matched to a gene: 2. The CDR3 is 12 amino acids. CDR3 in amino acids: CASSRQGSEAFF. Written as DNA, the CDR3 is TGTGCCAGCTCACGACAGGGCTCTGAAGCTTTCTTT.